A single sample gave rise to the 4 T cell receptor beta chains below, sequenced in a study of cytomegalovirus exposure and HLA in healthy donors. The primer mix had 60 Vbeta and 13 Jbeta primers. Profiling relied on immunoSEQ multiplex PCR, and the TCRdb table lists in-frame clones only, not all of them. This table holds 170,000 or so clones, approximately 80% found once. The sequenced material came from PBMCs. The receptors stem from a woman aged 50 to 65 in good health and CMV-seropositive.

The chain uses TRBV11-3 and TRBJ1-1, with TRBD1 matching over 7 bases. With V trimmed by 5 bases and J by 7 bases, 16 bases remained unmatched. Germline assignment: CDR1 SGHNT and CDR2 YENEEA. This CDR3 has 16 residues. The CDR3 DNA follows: TGTGCCAGCAGCCCATTAGACAGGGCTTACGTGGGTGAAGCTTTCTTT. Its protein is CASSPLDRAYVGEAFF.

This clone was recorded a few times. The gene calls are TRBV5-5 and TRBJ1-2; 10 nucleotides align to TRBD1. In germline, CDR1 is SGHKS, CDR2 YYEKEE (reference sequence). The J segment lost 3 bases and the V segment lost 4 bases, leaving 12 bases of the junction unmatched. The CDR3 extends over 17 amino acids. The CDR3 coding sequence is TGTGCCAGCAGCAAAAACGGACAGGGGGTTTTGGACTATGGCTACACCTTC. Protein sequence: CASSKNGQGVLDYGYTF.

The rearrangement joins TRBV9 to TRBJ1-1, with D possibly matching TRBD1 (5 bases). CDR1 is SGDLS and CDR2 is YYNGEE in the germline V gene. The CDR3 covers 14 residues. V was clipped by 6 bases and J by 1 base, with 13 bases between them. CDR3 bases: TGTGCCAGCACCCTAGACAGTACGAACACTGAAGCTTTCTTT. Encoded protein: CASTLDSTNTEAFF.

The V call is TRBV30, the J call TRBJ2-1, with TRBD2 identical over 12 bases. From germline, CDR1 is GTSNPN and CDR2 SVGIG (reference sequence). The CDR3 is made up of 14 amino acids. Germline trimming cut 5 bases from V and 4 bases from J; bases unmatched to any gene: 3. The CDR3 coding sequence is TGTGCCTGGTGCGGACTAGCGGGATACAATGAGCAGTTCTTC. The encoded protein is CAWCGLAGYNEQFF.